The sequence of this TCR beta chain was determined in a study of blood T cell repertoires in COVID-19. The overall study: Sources were T cells, B-cell-depleted T cells, or PBMCs; the material itself was cDNA or gDNA.

In its sample, this clone was seen a few times. The study drew participants aged roughly 18 to 95 years from around 24 US areas. Membership in each cohort depended on participant-reported clinical history. Before being deemed recovered, Cohort 3 donors had two negative PCRs, clearance, or symptom resolution. Data came from immunoSEQ multiplex PCR; TCRdb stores just in-frame clones and leaves some out. The sample has more than 200,000 clones; about 87% are singletons. Germline values: CDR1 SEHNR, CDR2 FQNEAQ (reference sequence). The CDR3 spans 15 residues. Trimming took 1 base from V and 5 from J, leaving 15 bases between them.

J is TRBJ2-7 and V is TRBV7-9; possible D gene TRBD2, 6 bases. This sequence originates from a woman between 45 and 65 years old who had recovered from COVID-19. The source material was PBMCs or T cells enriched from blood (not recorded which). CDR3 loop: CASSLDGGGWHEQYF. Here the CDR3 DNA reads TGTGCCAGCAGCTTAGACGGGGGAGGATGGCACGAGCAGTACTTC.